Listed here is a single T cell receptor beta chain. Its antigen is not known. This specimen belongs to a study of T cell responses to AZD1222 COVID-19 vaccine. Points from the study as a whole: It was only after the peak T cell response that any repertoires were sampled. Baseline seropositivity occurred in only 5 or 6 AZD1222 recipients. In the spike-specific TCR repertoire, nearly half reportedly target unmutated variant regions.

The repertoire was sequenced with immunoSEQ multiplex PCR; TCRdb's copy has only in-frame clones and lacks some. Of 180,000 or so clones in the sample, 85% to 95% were seen once. The junction had 8 bases not matched to a gene; V was cut back by 3 bases and J by 4 bases. CDR3 length equals 15 residues. The germline V gene encodes CDR1 SGHRS and CDR2 YFSETQ. Sequencing used peripheral blood, obtained 28 days after the second dose of the MenACWY control vaccine. The rearrangement links TRBV5-1 to TRBJ1-2; 8 bases are shared with TRBD1. This sequence was found in an adult who received the MenACWY meningococcal vaccine as a control. The CDR3 is CASSSGQGGFYGYTF. In DNA, the CDR3 is TGCGCCAGCAGCTCCGGACAGGGAGGATTCTATGGCTACACCTTC.